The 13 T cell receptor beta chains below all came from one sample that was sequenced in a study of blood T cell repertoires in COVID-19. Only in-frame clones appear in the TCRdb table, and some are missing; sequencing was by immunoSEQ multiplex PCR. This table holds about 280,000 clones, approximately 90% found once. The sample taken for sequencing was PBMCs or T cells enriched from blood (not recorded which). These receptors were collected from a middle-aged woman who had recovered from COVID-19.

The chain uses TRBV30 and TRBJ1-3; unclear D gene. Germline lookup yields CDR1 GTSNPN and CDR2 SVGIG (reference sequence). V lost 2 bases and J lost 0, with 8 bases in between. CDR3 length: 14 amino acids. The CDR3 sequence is CAWSLWHSGNTIYF. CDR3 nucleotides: TGTGCCTGGAGTTTATGGCACTCTGGAAACACCATATATTTT.

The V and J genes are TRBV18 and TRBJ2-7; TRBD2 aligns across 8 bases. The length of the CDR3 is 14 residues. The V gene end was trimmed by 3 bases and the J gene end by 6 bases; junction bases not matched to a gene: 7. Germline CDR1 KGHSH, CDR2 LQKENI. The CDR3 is CASSPTGLVFEQYF. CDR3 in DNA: TGTGCCAGCTCACCCACGGGACTAGTGTTCGAGCAGTACTTC.

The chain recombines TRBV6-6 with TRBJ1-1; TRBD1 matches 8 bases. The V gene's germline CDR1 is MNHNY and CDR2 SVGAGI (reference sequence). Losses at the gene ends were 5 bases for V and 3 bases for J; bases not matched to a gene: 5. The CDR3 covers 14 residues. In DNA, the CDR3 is TGTGCCAGCAGTACAGGACAGGGAGACACTGAAGCTTTCTTT. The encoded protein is CASSTGQGDTEAFF.

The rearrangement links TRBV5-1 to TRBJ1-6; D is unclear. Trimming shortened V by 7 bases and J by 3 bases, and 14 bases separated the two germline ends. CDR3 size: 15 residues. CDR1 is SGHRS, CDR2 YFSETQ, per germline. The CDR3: CASSPGRNYNSPLHF. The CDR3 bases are TGCGCCAGCTCACCGGGGAGGAACTATAATTCACCCCTCCACTTT.

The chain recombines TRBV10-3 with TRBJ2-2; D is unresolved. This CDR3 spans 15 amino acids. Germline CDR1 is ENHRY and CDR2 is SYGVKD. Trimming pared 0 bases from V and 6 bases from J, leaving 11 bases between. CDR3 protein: CAISESETQAGELFF. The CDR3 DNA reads TGTGCCATCAGTGAGTCCGAGACCCAGGCCGGGGAGCTGTTTTTT.

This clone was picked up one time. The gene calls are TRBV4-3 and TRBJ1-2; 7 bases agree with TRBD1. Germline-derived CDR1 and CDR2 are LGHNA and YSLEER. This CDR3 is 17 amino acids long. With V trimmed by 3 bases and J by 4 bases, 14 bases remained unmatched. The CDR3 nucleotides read TGCGCCAGCAGCCAGGGCCTTACAGGGGCGGACTTCTATGGCTACACCTTC. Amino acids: CASSQGLTGADFYGYTF.

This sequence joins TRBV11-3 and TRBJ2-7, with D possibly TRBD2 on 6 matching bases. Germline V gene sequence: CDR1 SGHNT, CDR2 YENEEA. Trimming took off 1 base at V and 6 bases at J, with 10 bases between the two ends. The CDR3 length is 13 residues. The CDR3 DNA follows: TGTGCCAGCAGCTTAGTTTCCGGGGGCGAGCAGTACTTC. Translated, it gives CASSLVSGGEQYF.

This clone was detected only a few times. CDR3 sequence (DNA): TGTGCCAGTAGTACCGGGACAGGGGGCAGGTACGAGCAGTACTTC. Protein sequence: CASSTGTGGRYEQYF. This chain connects TRBV19 to TRBJ2-7, with 12 nucleotides matching TRBD1. Per the germline V gene, CDR1 is LNHDA and CDR2 is SQIVND (reference sequence). The CDR3 is 15 amino acids. After removal of 4 bases from V and 4 bases from J, the junction contained 5 bases not matched to a gene.

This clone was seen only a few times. The CDR3 sequence: CASSGTTYNEQFF. CDR3 in DNA: TGTGCCAGCAGCGGGACAACCTACAATGAGCAGTTCTTC. The chain uses TRBV5-8 and TRBJ2-1; possible D gene TRBD1, 6 bases. The ends were cut back, 4 bases at V and 2 bases at J, with 7 bases in the middle. CDR1 and CDR2 from the germline V gene are SGHTS and YDEGEE. The CDR3 runs 13 residues.

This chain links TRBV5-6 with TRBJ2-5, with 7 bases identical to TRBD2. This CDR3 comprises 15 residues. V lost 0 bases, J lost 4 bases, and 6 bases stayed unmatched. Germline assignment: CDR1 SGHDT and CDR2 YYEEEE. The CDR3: CASSLGPRGGETQYF. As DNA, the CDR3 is TGTGCCAGCAGCTTGGGACCCCGCGGGGGAGAGACCCAGTACTTC.

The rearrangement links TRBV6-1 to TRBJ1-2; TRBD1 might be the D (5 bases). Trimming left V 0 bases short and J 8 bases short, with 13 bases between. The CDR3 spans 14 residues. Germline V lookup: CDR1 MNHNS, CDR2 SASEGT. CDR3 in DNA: TGTGCCAGCAGTGAAGCCGCAGGGTTCGGAGGCTACACCTTC. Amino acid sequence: CASSEAAGFGGYTF.

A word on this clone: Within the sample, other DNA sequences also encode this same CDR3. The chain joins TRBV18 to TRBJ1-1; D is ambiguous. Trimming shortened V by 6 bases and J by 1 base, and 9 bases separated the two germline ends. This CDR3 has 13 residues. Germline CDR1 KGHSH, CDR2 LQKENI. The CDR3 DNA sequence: TGTGCCAGCTCGGAGGGCGGGAACACTGAAGCTTTCTTT. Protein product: CASSEGGNTEAFF.

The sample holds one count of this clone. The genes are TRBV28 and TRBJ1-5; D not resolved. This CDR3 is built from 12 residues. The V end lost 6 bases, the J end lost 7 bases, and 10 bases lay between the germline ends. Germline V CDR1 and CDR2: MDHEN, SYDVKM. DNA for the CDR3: TGTGCCAGCAGGTCTAACGGGCAGCCCCAGCATTTT. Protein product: CASRSNGQPQHF.